The 16 T cell receptor beta chains in this list originate from one sample, sequenced in a study of pediatric ulcerative colitis (dated by TCRdb to about 2019). The library was obtained by the immunoSEQ multiplex PCR assay. In TCRdb, the immuneACCESS table is reduced to in-frame sequences with V and J assigned. These tables do not hold every clone; where another copy was compared, an unresolved V gene accounts for under half, and the others remain unexplained. The sample profile shows tens of thousands of clones; approximately 73% of them were found once. The ten most abundant clones make up about 0.71% of the sample. During colonoscopy, one to two pinch biopsies were obtained from the rectum for research. Material for sequencing was gut tissue. Receptor source: a boy between 10 and 17 years old with moderate ulcerative colitis.

Comments on this clone: The sample has other DNA sequences that encode this CDR3 too. V is TRBV5-6 and J is TRBJ1-2, with D uncertain. Germline CDR1 reads SGHDT; CDR2 reads YYEEEE. Deletions cut 5 bases from V and 5 bases from J, with 7 bases between. The CDR3 runs to 11 residues. The CDR3 nucleotides are TGTGCCAGCAGTCTTTATTATGGCTACACCTTC. Translation: CASSLYYGYTF.

The chain has TRBV5-4 and TRBJ1-1; 7 bases fit TRBD1. With 4 bases clipped from V and 2 bases from J, the junction kept 8 bases outside the gene matches. CDR1 and CDR2 from the germline V gene are SGHNT and YYREEE (reference sequence). The CDR3 length is 15 residues. CDR3 nucleotides: TGTGCCAGCAGCAGTGGACAGGACGGTAACACTGAAGCTTTCTTT. Translating it yields CASSSGQDGNTEAFF.

This clone was seen a handful of times. This chain joins TRBV7-9 and TRBJ2-3; no reliable D call. Per the germline V gene, CDR1 is SEHNR and CDR2 is FQNEAQ (reference sequence). This CDR3 has 14 amino acids. Trimming stripped 3 bases from V and 5 bases from J, with 12 bases between. This chain's CDR3 is CASSFLGDLDTQYF. The CDR3 nucleotides read TGTGCCAGCAGCTTTCTCGGAGACTTAGATACGCAGTATTTT.

The chain combines TRBV9 with TRBJ1-3; unclear D gene. V lost 0 bases to trimming and J lost 0 bases, with 4 bases between them. Germline-derived CDR1 and CDR2 are SGDLS and YYNGEE. The CDR3 is 14 residues long. The CDR3 sequence: CASSVEPSGNTIYF. The CDR3 DNA reads as TGTGCCAGCAGCGTAGAGCCCTCTGGAAACACCATATATTTT.

This chain joins TRBV30 and TRBJ2-3; TRBD1 aligns across 9 bases. This CDR3 is 18 amino acids long. The germline V gene encodes CDR1 GTSNPN and CDR2 SVGIG (reference sequence). Trimming cost V 3 bases and J 4 bases; bases outside gene matches: 17. As DNA, the CDR3 is TGTGCCTGGAGCCTACCGGGACAGGGTTTTTACTATGCAGATACGCAGTATTTT. Translated: CAWSLPGQGFYYADTQYF.

The V gene is TRBV4-3, the J gene TRBJ1-2, with D possibly matching TRBD1 (5 bases). Germline V lookup: CDR1 LGHNA, CDR2 YSLEER. Trimming took 0 bases from V and 6 from J, leaving 17 bases between them. The CDR3 length is 16 residues. The chain's CDR3 is CASSQDSGRVGDGYTF. The DNA for the CDR3 is TGCGCCAGCAGCCAAGATTCGGGCAGGGTGGGGGATGGCTACACCTTC.

The rearrangement links TRBV29-1 to TRBJ1-5; 11 nucleotides line up with TRBD1. The germline V gene encodes CDR1 SQVTM and CDR2 ANQGSEA. The CDR3 spans 16 residues. Trimming cost V 7 bases and J 2 bases; bases outside gene matches: 10. CDR3 protein: CSADGQGAFGNQPQHF. The DNA for the CDR3 is TGCAGCGCAGATGGACAGGGGGCCTTTGGCAATCAGCCCCAGCATTTT. The variable domain in full, completed from reference TRBV29-1 and TRBJ1-5, reads SAVISQKPSRDICQRGTSLTIQCQVDSQVTMMFWYRQQPGQSLTLIATANQGSEATYESGFVIDKFPISRPNLTFSTLTVSNMSPEDSSIYLCSADGQGAFGNQPQHFGDGTRLSIL.

The chain recombines TRBV7-9 with TRBJ2-1; maybe TRBD1 (6 bases). Looked up from germline, CDR1 is SEHNR and CDR2 is FQNEAQ (reference sequence). CDR3 length: 14 residues. V was clipped by 3 bases and J by 7 bases, with 13 bases between them. The CDR3 reads CASSFPPGVNEQFF. The CDR3 nucleotides are TGTGCCAGCAGCTTTCCGCCAGGGGTGAATGAGCAGTTCTTC.

This clone has just a few counts. V gene TRBV5-8 combines with J gene TRBJ1-1; D not certain. Looked up from germline, CDR1 is SGHTS and CDR2 is YDEGEE. The CDR3 sequence is 15 residues long. The V end was cut by 2 bases, the J end by 1 base, with 12 bases between. The CDR3 nucleotides are TGTGCCAGCAGCTTCTGGACGGGGAGGAACACTGAAGCTTTCTTT. Translated: CASSFWTGRNTEAFF.

V usage is TRBV19 and J usage is TRBJ2-7; D may be TRBD1 (6 bases). Per the germline V gene, CDR1 is LNHDA and CDR2 is SQIVND (reference sequence). CDR3 length: 14 amino acids. The V and J ends lost 9 bases and 7 bases respectively, with 22 bases between them. CDR3 sequence reads: CASRRGTWDREQYF. DNA for the CDR3: TGTGCCAGCCGACGAGGGACATGGGATAGGGAGCAGTACTTC.

J is TRBJ2-3 and V is TRBV30; 7 bases line up with TRBD1. Per the germline V gene, CDR1 is GTSNPN and CDR2 is SVGIG (reference sequence). The CDR3 runs 17 residues. The junction had 12 bases not matched to a gene; V was cut back by 3 bases and J by 0 bases. The CDR3 loop is CAWSGTEPPYSTDTQYF. In nucleotides, the CDR3 is TGTGCCTGGAGCGGGACAGAACCACCTTATAGCACAGATACGCAGTATTTT.

This clone was counted a few times. The genes are TRBV5-5 and TRBJ2-7; 9 bases agree with TRBD1. This CDR3 comprises 15 residues. With V trimmed by 0 bases and J by 6 bases, 7 bases remained unmatched. Germline lookup yields CDR1 SGHKS and CDR2 YYEKEE (reference sequence). The chain's CDR3 is CASSLAPGQGGEQYF. Here the CDR3 DNA reads TGTGCCAGCAGCTTGGCGCCGGGACAGGGAGGCGAGCAGTACTTC.

V usage is TRBV5-1 and J usage is TRBJ2-1; D tentatively fits TRBD1 or TRBD2 (5 bases each). Per the germline V gene, CDR1 is SGHRS and CDR2 is YFSETQ. V lost 4 bases to trimming and J lost 4 bases, with 12 bases between them. The CDR3 runs 14 residues. As DNA, the CDR3 is TGCGCCAGCAGCCTCCCCGGGACGTACAATGAGCAGTTCTTC. Protein sequence: CASSLPGTYNEQFF.

This clone was observed a single time. This chain links TRBV5-1 with TRBJ1-4; weak D call: TRBD1 (5 bases). Per germline, CDR1 SGHRS and CDR2 YFSETQ. V was clipped by 1 base and J by 3 bases, with 7 bases between them. This CDR3 has 14 residues. CDR3 in amino acids: CASSLSRANEKLFF. In DNA, the CDR3 is TGCGCCAGCAGCTTGTCCAGGGCTAATGAAAAACTGTTTTTT.

This clone was observed a single time. This chain links TRBV5-8 with TRBJ2-3, with TRBD2 matching 12 bases. The V gene's germline CDR1 is SGHTS and CDR2 YDEGEE. Trimming cost V 1 base and J 6 bases; bases outside gene matches: 9. The CDR3 has 17 amino acids. The CDR3 nucleotides are TGTGCCAGCAGCTTGAACACGGGGACTAGCGGGCGGGATACGCAGTATTTT. Its protein product is CASSLNTGTSGRDTQYF.

This clone has a handful of counts. CDR3 amino acids: CASSSPGDRAGNTIYF. As DNA, the CDR3 is TGTGCCAGCAGCTCCCCGGGAGACAGGGCCGGAAACACCATATATTTT. This chain connects TRBV13 to TRBJ1-3, with TRBD1 matching 7 bases. With V trimmed by 4 bases and J by 4 bases, 10 bases remained unmatched. This CDR3 is 16 amino acids long. Germline CDR1 and CDR2: PRHDT and FYEKMQ (reference sequence).